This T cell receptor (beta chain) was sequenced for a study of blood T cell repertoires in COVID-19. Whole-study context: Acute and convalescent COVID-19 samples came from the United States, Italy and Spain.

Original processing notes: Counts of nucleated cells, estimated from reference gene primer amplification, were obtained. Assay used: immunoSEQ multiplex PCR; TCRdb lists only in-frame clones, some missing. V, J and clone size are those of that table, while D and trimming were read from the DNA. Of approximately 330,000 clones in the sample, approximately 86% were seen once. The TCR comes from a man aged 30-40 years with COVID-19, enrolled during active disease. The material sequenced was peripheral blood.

Written as DNA, the CDR3 is TGTGCCAGCAGGAGCGGCTCTCAAACAGATACGCAGTATTTT. It specifies CASRSGSQTDTQYF. This sequence joins TRBV6-5 and TRBJ2-3; a possible D gene is TRBD2 (5 bases). This CDR3 is 14 amino acids long. Per the germline V gene, CDR1 is MNHEY and CDR2 is SVGAGI. V was trimmed by 6 bases and J by 3 bases, leaving 13 bases between them.